This TCR beta chain derives from a study of blood T cell repertoires in COVID-19. Study-wide background: Donors in the United States, Italy and Spain gave samples during acute or convalescent COVID-19. PBMCs, B-cell-depleted T cells, or T cells provided the cDNA or gDNA that made up the material.

Per the germline V gene, CDR1 is SEHNR and CDR2 is FQNEAQ (reference sequence). The CDR3 is 15 amino acids. Unmatched junction bases numbered 3, after V lost 4 bases and J lost 3 bases. Authors' data handling: Cell counts per sample came from amplifying reference gene primers. The repertoire was sequenced with immunoSEQ multiplex PCR; TCRdb's copy has only in-frame clones and lacks some. That table furnishes V, J and clone size, whereas the DNA furnished D and trimming. The sample consists of about 130,000 clones, about 80% of them appearing once. The chain carries TRBV7-9 and TRBJ1-4, with 9 bases identical to TRBD1. The clonotype originates from a man aged 55 to 69 with acute or convalescent COVID-19. Sequencing was done on a sample of peripheral blood. This chain's CDR3 is CASSSWTGANEKLFF. CDR3 bases: TGTGCCAGCAGCTCATGGACAGGGGCTAATGAAAAACTGTTTTTT.